This record looks at one TCR beta chain sequence and its context. The antigen is undetermined. The CDR3 has 13 amino acids. V was shortened by 2 bases and J by 4 bases, with 8 bases between the two germline ends. The data derive from a study of T-cell memory formation after mild COVID-19. The study's findings and limits: A second wave expanding day 15 to 37 was CD4+-biased; contracting clones were balanced.

From 5'RACE with constant-segment primers came TCR alpha and TCR beta cDNA libraries that carried sample barcodes and UMIs. TCRdb called the 5' RACE reads again in MiXCR, with one record for every CDR3 protein. The table records roughly 140,000 distinct CDR3 sequences, 14% of them present only once. The receptor comes from an adult woman who had mild COVID-19 (a few samples of this study predate the infection). Cell type and time point are not known. The chain employs TRBV12-3 or TRBV12-4 and TRBJ1-1; the D is unclear. The sample was PBMCs or a T cell subset sorted from them (not recorded which). In DNA, the CDR3 is TGTGCCAGCAGTTTATTAAGGGCCACTGAAGCTTTCTTT. Amino acid sequence: CASSLLRATEAFF.